The 10 T cell receptor beta chains below come from one sample, sequenced in a study of beta chain features in type 1 diabetes. The study reverse transcribed the entire isolated RNA, so it sequenced expressed TCRB transcripts. Assay: immunoSEQ multiplex PCR; the TCRdb copy retains only in-frame clones and omits some. The sample carries under 450,000 clones, less than 15% recorded once. Sequencing input: naive CD4+ T cells from blood. These receptors all stem from a woman younger than 35 in good health.

The chain links TRBV7-9 to TRBJ1-1; the match to TRBD1 covers 9 bases. The trim removed 4 bases at V and 0 bases at J, leaving 9 bases unmatched. The CDR3 spans 17 residues. Germline CDR1 is SEHNR and CDR2 is FQNEAQ (reference sequence). In DNA form, the CDR3 reads TGTGCCAGCAGCTCACAGGGGGCGCTACGGGTGAACACTGAAGCTTTCTTT. Its protein is CASSSQGALRVNTEAFF. Looking up the rest from reference TRBV7-9 and TRBJ1-1 gives the full variable domain: DTGVSQNPRHKITKRGQNVTFRCDPISEHNRLYWYRQTLGQGPEFLTYFQNEAQLEKSRLLSDRFSAERPKGSFSTLEIQRTEQGDSAMYLCASSSQGALRVNTEAFFGQGTRLTVV.

The rearrangement uses TRBV29-1 and TRBJ1-2; 10 bases match TRBD1. The CDR3 consists of 14 residues. V lost 6 bases, J lost 6 bases, and 10 bases stayed unmatched. Germline-derived CDR1 and CDR2 are SQVTM and ANQGSEA. The CDR3 here is CSVFRDRGVDGYTF. CDR3 DNA: TGCAGCGTCTTTCGGGACAGGGGTGTGGATGGCTACACCTTC. Using reference TRBV29-1 and TRBJ1-2 for the parts outside the CDR3, the full variable domain is SAVISQKPSRDICQRGTSLTIQCQVDSQVTMMFWYRQQPGQSLTLIATANQGSEATYESGFVIDKFPISRPNLTFSTLTVSNMSPEDSSIYLCSVFRDRGVDGYTFGSGTRLTVV.

The genes are TRBV28 and TRBJ1-1; D is ambiguous. V was pared by 6 bases and J by 1 base, with 18 bases between. CDR3 length: 16 amino acids. Germline V CDR1 and CDR2: MDHEN, SYDVKM. The DNA of the CDR3 is TGTGCCAGCAGCCCCGCAGGCGCCTCCCAGAACACTGAAGCTTTCTTT. It translates to CASSPAGASQNTEAFF.

The chain has TRBV2 and TRBJ2-7; possible D gene TRBD2, 6 bases. This CDR3 region has 16 residues. Germline V CDR1 and CDR2: SNHLY, FYNNEI. V dropped 3 bases and J dropped 4 bases, with 19 bases sitting between them. The CDR3 sequence is CASSEMGGDAGYEQYF. The CDR3 DNA is TGTGCCAGCAGTGAGATGGGGGGTGACGCGGGGTACGAGCAGTACTTC.

This rearrangement joins TRBV9 to TRBJ1-2, with D unclear. V gave up 0 bases and J gave up 2 bases, with 14 bases separating them. CDR1 is SGDLS, CDR2 YYNGEE, per germline. The CDR3 sequence is 16 residues long. CDR3 DNA sequence: TGTGCCAGCAGCGTAGAGTCGAGGGCTCGGAACTATGGCTACACCTTC. It specifies CASSVESRARNYGYTF.

This clone occurred a few times. This chain uses TRBV30 with TRBJ1-5; TRBD1 agrees at 8 bases. Germline lookup yields CDR1 GTSNPN and CDR2 SVGIG (reference sequence). V lost 0 bases to trimming and J lost 11 bases; unmatched junction nucleotides: 3. The CDR3 totals 12 residues. CDR3 DNA sequence: TGTGCCTGGAGTGTTCAGGGACAGGCCCAGCATTTT. Protein sequence: CAWSVQGQAQHF. Full variable domain (remainder filled in from reference TRBV30 and TRBJ1-5): SQTIHQWPATLVQPVGSPLSLECTVEGTSNPNLYWYRQAAGRGLQLLFYSVGIGQISSEVPQNLSASRPQDRQFILSSKKLLLSDSGFYLCAWSVQGQAQHFGDGTRLSIL.

The rearrangement joins TRBV27 to TRBJ2-2; tentative D call: TRBD2 (5 bases). CDR1 is MNHEY, CDR2 SMNVEV, per germline (reference sequence). Trimming stripped 7 bases from V and 6 bases from J, with 15 bases between. The CDR3 sequence is 14 residues long. The CDR3 DNA follows: TGTGCCAGCACGGGGTGGGGTAAACCCGGGGAGCTGTTTTTT. This gives the protein CASTGWGKPGELFF.

The J gene is TRBJ2-7, the V gene TRBV30, with 13 bases aligning to TRBD2. The germline V gene encodes CDR1 GTSNPN and CDR2 SVGIG (reference sequence). The CDR3 runs to 15 residues. The J segment lost 2 bases and the V segment lost 3 bases, leaving 4 bases of the junction unmatched. CDR3 DNA: TGTGCCTGGAGAATAGGACTAGCGGGAGCCTACGAGCAGTACTTC. As protein: CAWRIGLAGAYEQYF.

J is TRBJ2-7 and V is TRBV5-1; no reliable D call. Germline CDR1 and CDR2: SGHRS and YFSETQ. CDR3 length equals 13 residues. Trimming took 0 bases from V and 2 from J, leaving 6 bases between them. Here the CDR3 DNA reads TGCGCCAGCAGCTTGGGCGGTACCTACGAGCAGTACTTC. It specifies CASSLGGTYEQYF.

The chain uses TRBV25-1 and TRBJ2-5; the D gene is possibly TRBD1 (6 bases). Per germline, CDR1 MGHDK and CDR2 SYGVNS. V gave up 7 bases and J gave up 0 bases, with 12 bases separating them. The CDR3 extends over 14 amino acids. The CDR3 loop is CASMSRDNQETQYF. The CDR3 coding sequence is TGTGCCAGCATGTCCCGGGACAACCAAGAGACCCAGTACTTC.